The clone carrying this T cell receptor beta chain was detected only a few times. As yet, its antigen is unknown. The CDR3 has 14 residues. Germline V gene lookup returns CDR1 MNHEY and CDR2 SVGAGI. The V end lost 0 bases, the J end lost 4 bases, and 8 bases lay between the germline ends. Both 60 Vbeta primers and 13 Jbeta primers went into the PCR. Profiling relied on immunoSEQ multiplex PCR, and the TCRdb table lists in-frame clones only, not all of them. The repertoire holds 150,000 or so clones, with 70% to 85% as singletons. Likely unrecorded immune exposures existed in these nominally healthy donors. The data stem from a study of cytomegalovirus exposure and HLA in healthy donors. The study's findings and limits: Researchers counted about 150 TCR beta chains as cytomegalovirus-associated.

The chain is built from TRBV6-5 and TRBJ2-3; perhaps TRBD1 as D (5 bases). This TCR was sampled from a human donor in good health. What was sequenced was PBMCs. The CDR3 loop is CASSYSSGPDTQYF. The CDR3 DNA reads as TGTGCCAGCAGTTACTCGTCAGGGCCAGATACGCAGTATTTT.